The 27 T cell receptor beta chains below all came from one sample that was sequenced in a study of cytomegalovirus exposure and HLA in healthy donors. The study ran its PCR with 60 Vbeta and 13 Jbeta primers. Only in-frame clones appear in the TCRdb table, and some are missing; sequencing was by immunoSEQ multiplex PCR. The sample holds about 130,000 clones; roughly 68% are singletons and the top ten take less than 7%. The sample comprised PBMCs. The origin of the receptors is a woman aged 45-60 years in good health and CMV-seropositive.

The chain uses TRBV5-1 and TRBJ2-4; TRBD1 aligns across 8 bases. The CDR3 has 13 residues. V shed 7 bases, J shed 5 bases, and the junction held 5 bases outside the gene matches. In germline, CDR1 is SGHRS, CDR2 YFSETQ. The CDR3, as DNA: TGCGCCAGCGGGCCGGGACAGGAAAACATTCAGTACTTC. Translation gives CASGPGQENIQYF. The variable domain in full, with the rest retrieved from reference TRBV5-1 and TRBJ2-4, is KAGVTQTPRYLIKTRGQQVTLSCSPISGHRSVSWYQQTPGQGLQFLFEYFSETQRNKGNFPGRFSGRQFSNSRSEMNVSTLELGDSALYLCASGPGQENIQYFGAGTRLSVL.

The chain combines TRBV19 with TRBJ1-2, with D possibly matching TRBD1 (6 bases). The CDR3 has 10 amino acids. Germline CDR1 reads LNHDA; CDR2 reads SQIVND (reference sequence). The CDR3: CATGQRGYTF. In DNA form, the CDR3 reads TGTGCTACCGGACAGCGTGGCTACACCTTC.

This clone turned up a few times. This chain links TRBV6-5 with TRBJ2-2; 9 positions agree with TRBD1. Unmatched junction bases numbered 2, after V lost 5 bases and J lost 1 base. The CDR3 is 15 residues long. Germline CDR1 is MNHEY and CDR2 is SVGAGI. In DNA, the CDR3 is TGTGCCAGCAGTCGGGACAGGGTGAACACCGGGGAGCTGTTTTTT. Its translation is CASSRDRVNTGELFF.

This clone occurred a few times. The chain recombines TRBV7-9 with TRBJ2-2; 8 bases align to TRBD1. Germline trimming cut 5 bases from V and 4 bases from J; bases unmatched to any gene: 9. The germline V gene encodes CDR1 SEHNR and CDR2 FQNEAQ (reference sequence). This CDR3 contains 16 residues. The CDR3 DNA follows: TGTGCCAGCAGCGCCCAGGGACAGGAAGGCACCGGGGAGCTGTTTTTT. It is translated as CASSAQGQEGTGELFF.

This rearrangement joins TRBV7-2 to TRBJ2-5; 8 bases fit TRBD1. Germline-derived CDR1 and CDR2 are SGHTA and FQGNSA. CDR3 length: 14 residues. The V segment lost 5 bases and the J segment 3 bases; nucleotides outside the gene matches: 5. The CDR3 DNA sequence: TGTGCCAGCAGCCTATTGACAGGGGAAGAGACCCAGTACTTC. Encoded protein: CASSLLTGEETQYF.

This sequence joins TRBV12-5 and TRBJ2-7; 9 bases agree with TRBD2. Germline lookup yields CDR1 LGHNT and CDR2 FRNRAP. The CDR3 is 14 amino acids. Germline trimming cut 1 base from V and 3 bases from J; bases unmatched to any gene: 1. In DNA, the CDR3 is TGTGCTAGTGGTTTGGAAGCGGGGGGCTACGAGCAGTACTTC. Protein: CASGLEAGGYEQYF. The whole variable domain, filled in from reference TRBV12-5 and TRBJ2-7, reads DARVTQTPRHKVTEMGQEVTMRCQPILGHNTVFWYRQTMMQGLELLAYFRNRAPLDDSGMPKDRFSAEMPDATLATLKIQPSEPRDSAVYFCASGLEAGGYEQYFGPGTRLTVT.

This chain uses TRBV5-8 with TRBJ2-5; D may be TRBD2 (5 bases). The CDR3 runs 17 residues. Trimming took 0 bases from V and 5 from J, leaving 20 bases between them. The germline V gene has CDR1 SGHTS and CDR2 YDEGEE. The chain's CDR3 is CASSLGVFGEVVETQYF. CDR3 nucleotide sequence: TGTGCCAGCAGCTTGGGGGTATTCGGGGAAGTGGTGGAGACCCAGTACTTC. Full variable domain (remainder filled in from reference TRBV5-8 and TRBJ2-5): EAGVTQSPTHLIKTRGQQATLRCSPISGHTSVYWYQQALGLGLQFLLWYDEGEERNRGNFPPRFSGRQFPNYSSELNVNALELEDSALYLCASSLGVFGEVVETQYFGPGTRLLVL.

V is TRBV19 and J is TRBJ1-5, with D tentatively TRBD1 (5 bases). The germline V and J ends were trimmed by 7 bases and 2 bases, with 15 bases remaining between them. The length of the CDR3 is 15 residues. In germline, CDR1 is LNHDA, CDR2 SQIVND (reference sequence). For the CDR3, the DNA is TGTGCCAGTAAGAAGGGGCGCGTGGGCAATCAGCCCCAGCATTTT. Its protein is CASKKGRVGNQPQHF.

The rearrangement joins TRBV18 to TRBJ2-7, with D uncertain. This CDR3 has 15 amino acids. V dropped 3 bases and J dropped 1 base, with 13 bases sitting between them. Germline V gives CDR1 KGHSH, CDR2 LQKENI. CDR3 protein: CASSPSAGPSYEQYF. The CDR3 nucleotides read TGTGCCAGCTCACCGTCAGCAGGCCCGTCCTACGAGCAGTACTTC. The full variable domain, rest sourced from reference TRBV18 and TRBJ2-7, is NAGVMQNPRHLVRRRGQEARLRCSPMKGHSHVYWYRQLPEEGLKFMVYLQKENIIDESGMPKERFSAEFPKEGPSILRIQQVVRGDSAAYFCASSPSAGPSYEQYFGPGTRLTVT.

This clone appeared a few times. In nucleotides, the CDR3 is TGTGCCAGCAGTGCCTGGGGGCCGAACACTGAAGCTTTCTTT. Protein: CASSAWGPNTEAFF. The J gene is TRBJ1-1, the V gene TRBV6-1, with D possibly being TRBD1 (6 bases). V lost 4 bases to trimming and J lost 1 base, with 10 bases between them. The CDR3 sequence is 14 residues long. CDR1 is MNHNS and CDR2 is SASEGT in the germline V gene.

In this sample, this clone turned up once. This chain joins TRBV10-3 and TRBJ1-2; TRBD1 is a possible D gene (6 bases). The CDR3 totals 15 residues. Germline V CDR1 and CDR2: ENHRY, SYGVKD. The V end lost 1 base, the J end lost 2 bases, and 11 bases lay between the germline ends. In nucleotides, the CDR3 is TGTGCCATCAGTGAGTGGGAGGGGGAGAACTATGGCTACACCTTC. Protein product: CAISEWEGENYGYTF.

Comment on this clone: Other DNA sequences within the sample encode an identical CDR3. This rearrangement joins TRBV5-4 to TRBJ1-1; D gene ambiguous. With 0 bases removed from V and 2 bases from J, the gap between germline ends came to 8 bases. The CDR3 length is 14 residues. The germline V gene encodes CDR1 SGHNT and CDR2 YYREEE (reference sequence). The CDR3 coding sequence is TGTGCCAGCAGCTTGGGAGGGAGAAACACTGAAGCTTTCTTT. Translation: CASSLGGRNTEAFF.

This clone was detected once. V usage is TRBV2 and J usage is TRBJ1-2; 8 bases map to TRBD1. Germline lookup yields CDR1 SNHLY and CDR2 FYNNEI. With 4 bases clipped from V and 8 bases from J, the junction kept 12 bases outside the gene matches. This CDR3 contains 15 residues. This CDR3 reads CASSATPGQVGGYTF. Here the CDR3 DNA reads TGTGCCAGCAGTGCGACTCCGGGACAGGTCGGCGGCTACACCTTC.

The V call is TRBV6-5, the J call TRBJ1-1, with 7 bases aligning to TRBD1. From germline, CDR1 is MNHEY and CDR2 SVGAGI. The CDR3 spans 15 residues. The junction had 8 bases not matched to a gene; V was cut back by 3 bases and J by 4 bases. The CDR3 spells CASSYPTQGGTEAFF. The CDR3 DNA reads as TGTGCCAGCAGTTATCCGACCCAGGGGGGCACTGAAGCTTTCTTT.

This clone came up once. The CDR3 here is CASSFHWTGPNSPLHF. The CDR3 DNA reads as TGTGCCAGCAGCTTCCACTGGACAGGACCTAATTCACCCCTCCACTTT. The V and J genes are TRBV5-4 and TRBJ1-6; 7 bases are shared with TRBD1. V was pared by 2 bases and J by 6 bases, with 8 bases of the junction left unmatched. This CDR3 region has 16 residues. Germline V gives CDR1 SGHNT, CDR2 YYREEE (reference sequence).

The gene calls are TRBV27 and TRBJ2-1; 9 nucleotides match TRBD1. V was pared by 2 bases and J by 13 bases, with 18 bases of the junction left unmatched. The CDR3 consists of 17 residues. Germline CDR1 MNHEY, CDR2 SMNVEV (reference sequence). CDR3 nucleotides: TGTGCCAGCAGTTTAAAGGCCCCTAGGTGGACAGGGGCCCGCCAGTTCTTC. It codes for CASSLKAPRWTGARQFF.

The chain couples TRBV4-2 to TRBJ2-3; a possible D gene is TRBD2 (6 bases). The V gene lost 5 bases and the J gene lost 2 bases, with 14 bases spanning the gap. The CDR3 runs 15 residues. The germline V gene encodes CDR1 LGHNA and CDR2 YNFKEQ. The chain's CDR3 is CASSSGLPDTDTQYF. CDR3 coding DNA: TGTGCCAGCAGCTCTGGACTACCAGACACAGATACGCAGTATTTT.

This clone showed up just once. The genes are TRBV7-9 and TRBJ2-7; the match to TRBD1 covers 12 bases. Trimming took 5 bases from V and 2 from J; bases not matched to a gene: 7. The germline V gene has CDR1 SEHNR and CDR2 FQNEAQ (reference sequence). The CDR3 extends over 16 amino acids. CDR3 coding DNA: TGTGCCAGCAGCCCACCCGGGACAGGGGGCACCTACGAGCAGTACTTC. It specifies CASSPPGTGGTYEQYF.

The chain links TRBV7-2 to TRBJ2-4, with D perhaps TRBD1 (5 bases). V was cut by 5 bases and J by 2 bases, with 7 bases left in between. This CDR3 region has 13 residues. CDR1 is SGHTA, CDR2 FQGNSA, per germline. The DNA for the CDR3 is TGTGCCAGCAGCAGGGGTACCAAAAACATTCAGTACTTC. It is translated as CASSRGTKNIQYF.

The V and J genes are TRBV29-1 and TRBJ1-2, with D uncertain. Trimming removed 8 bases at V and 0 bases at J, with 10 bases between. The germline V gene encodes CDR1 SQVTM and CDR2 ANQGSEA. This CDR3 region has 12 residues. The CDR3 DNA sequence: TGCAGCTCGGATCTAGCTAACTATGGCTACACCTTC. Translating gives CSSDLANYGYTF.

This rearrangement joins TRBV6-5 to TRBJ1-2; 12 bases align to TRBD1. The V and J ends lost 6 bases and 8 bases, in that order; junction bases with no gene match: 10. CDR3 size: 15 residues. The germline V gene encodes CDR1 MNHEY and CDR2 SVGAGI. The CDR3 region has the DNA TGTGCCAGCAGGGAGTCGGGACAGGGGGCGATCGGCTACACCTTC. Translation gives CASRESGQGAIGYTF.

The CDR3 DNA is TGTGCCAGCAGCTCGAGTGAAGGGGGGGCAGATACGCAGTATTTT. Translation: CASSSSEGGADTQYF. The chain recombines TRBV7-2 with TRBJ2-3; tentative D call: TRBD2 (7 bases). Trimming took off 4 bases at V and 4 bases at J, with 15 bases between the two ends. Germline V gene data show CDR1 as SGHTA and CDR2 as FQGNSA. This CDR3 has 15 amino acids.

The rearrangement links TRBV5-4 to TRBJ2-1; perhaps TRBD2 as D (7 bases). Germline CDR1 is SGHNT and CDR2 is YYREEE (reference sequence). The CDR3 loop spans 14 amino acids. V dropped 6 bases and J dropped 3 bases, with 13 bases sitting between them. The CDR3 coding sequence is TGTGCCAGCAAAGGGGGGGCGGTCTACAATGAGCAGTTCTTC. Protein sequence: CASKGGAVYNEQFF.

The gene calls are TRBV5-1 and TRBJ2-7; 7 positions agree with TRBD1. V lost 1 base to trimming and J lost 3 bases; unmatched junction nucleotides: 1. The CDR3 loop spans 13 amino acids. CDR1 is SGHRS and CDR2 is YFSETQ in the germline V gene. The CDR3 nucleotides read TGCGCCAGCAGCTTGCAGGGGGACTACGAGCAGTACTTC. This translates into CASSLQGDYEQYF. Using reference TRBV5-1 and TRBJ2-7 for the parts outside the CDR3, the full variable domain is KAGVTQTPRYLIKTRGQQVTLSCSPISGHRSVSWYQQTPGQGLQFLFEYFSETQRNKGNFPGRFSGRQFSNSRSEMNVSTLELGDSALYLCASSLQGDYEQYFGPGTRLTVT.

This clone showed up just once. The V and J genes are TRBV15 and TRBJ2-7, with 12 bases aligning to TRBD1. With V trimmed by 0 bases and J by 7 bases, 7 bases remained unmatched. The CDR3 consists of 16 residues. The germline gives CDR1 LNHNV, CDR2 YYDKDF (reference sequence). The CDR3 DNA reads TGTGCCACCAGCAGAGAGGGGGGGACAGGGGGCGGTGAGCAGTACTTC. This sequence encodes CATSREGGTGGGEQYF.

The chain has TRBV11-3 and TRBJ2-3; a possible D gene is TRBD2 (6 bases). The V gene lost 2 bases and the J gene lost 4 bases, with 13 bases spanning the gap. The V gene's germline CDR1 is SGHNT and CDR2 YENEEA. This CDR3 comprises 15 residues. The CDR3 loop reads CASSLLAGSPDTQYF. DNA for the CDR3: TGTGCCAGCAGCTTATTGGCCGGGAGTCCAGATACGCAGTATTTT.

The chain couples TRBV15 to TRBJ1-4; possibly TRBD1 for D (6 bases). The ends were cut back, 8 bases at V and 4 bases at J, with 11 bases in the middle. This CDR3 region has 13 residues. The germline gives CDR1 LNHNV, CDR2 YYDKDF (reference sequence). CDR3 in amino acids: CATGPGDNEKLFF. The CDR3 nucleotides are TGTGCCACCGGTCCAGGGGATAATGAAAAACTGTTTTTT. The whole variable domain, remainder taken from reference TRBV15 and TRBJ1-4, is DAMVIQNPRYQVTQFGKPVTLSCSQTLNHNVMYWYQQKSSQAPKLLFHYYDKDFNNEADTPDNFQSRRPNTSFCFLDIRSPGLGDTAMYLCATGPGDNEKLFFGSGTQLSVL.